This T cell receptor (beta chain) was sequenced during a study of CD4 T cells in relation to SARS-CoV-2 and coronaviruses. A word on this clone: The antigen remains unidentified.

Study-level findings and limits: Crossreactive clones expanded significantly less to SARS-CoV-2 than monoreactive clones.

Produced via immunoSEQ multiplex PCR; TCRdb's table is partial and in-frame only. The repertoire holds about 29,000 clones, with 72% as singletons. The CDR3 covers 14 residues. The germline gives CDR1 MGHDK, CDR2 SYGVNS. With 0 bases removed from V and 6 bases from J, the gap between germline ends came to 9 bases. The unexposed donors gave CD4+ T cells in 2011-2018, prior to COVID-19. After less than 11 days of culture, CD4+ T cells were isolated. On days 3 and 7, cultures got half fresh IL-2 medium. Sequencing was done on a sample of CD4+ T cells from PBMCs, cultured in vitro. This clonotype was sampled from a human donor in good health. This rearrangement joins TRBV25-1 to TRBJ2-1, with D unresolved. CDR3 nucleotides: TGTGCCAGCAGTGAATATTTAGGATCCAATGAGCAGTTCTTC. Translation: CASSEYLGSNEQFF.